Shown below are 27 T cell receptor beta chains from a single sample sequenced in a study of cytomegalovirus exposure and HLA in healthy donors. Sequencing was performed with immunoSEQ multiplex PCR; in TCRdb, only in-frame clones are kept and a portion is missing. The data hold just under 150,000 clones, with over 80% observed a single time. Sequenced input: PBMCs. The receptor set was obtained from a young man in good health and CMV-seropositive.

The rearrangement links TRBV5-1 to TRBJ2-5; 12 bases are shared with TRBD1. Germline CDR1 and CDR2: SGHRS and YFSETQ. The CDR3 contains 15 residues. Germline trimming cut 4 bases from V and 2 bases from J; bases unmatched to any gene: 3. The CDR3 reads CASSGTGGPQETQYF. DNA of the CDR3: TGCGCCAGCAGCGGGACAGGGGGCCCACAAGAGACCCAGTACTTC.

The chain is built from TRBV19 and TRBJ1-2, with TRBD1 as a possible D gene (6 bases). Germline CDR1 reads LNHDA; CDR2 reads SQIVND (reference sequence). This CDR3 contains 13 residues. V shed 3 bases and J shed 6 bases, with 11 bases lying between them. CDR3 residues: CASSMFPGDGYTF. In nucleotides, the CDR3 is TGTGCCAGTAGTATGTTTCCAGGGGATGGCTACACCTTC.

V and J are TRBV10-3 and TRBJ1-2, with D maybe TRBD1 (5 bases). Trimming pared 6 bases from V and 3 bases from J, leaving 17 bases between. The CDR3 has 15 residues. Germline V CDR1 and CDR2: ENHRY, SYGVKD. The CDR3: CAIRGPGVGDYGYTF. In DNA form, the CDR3 reads TGTGCCATCAGAGGACCGGGGGTCGGCGACTATGGCTACACCTTC.

This clone has a handful of counts. The chain links TRBV2 to TRBJ2-5; tentative D call: TRBD1 (6 bases). V lost 3 bases to trimming and J lost 5 bases, with 10 bases between them. This CDR3 spans 13 amino acids. Germline assignment: CDR1 SNHLY and CDR2 FYNNEI. CDR3 amino acids: CASSDQGLETQYF. The DNA of the CDR3 is TGTGCCAGCAGTGATCAGGGGTTGGAGACCCAGTACTTC.

This chain joins TRBV2 and TRBJ2-1; 13 bases line up with TRBD2. The germline V gene has CDR1 SNHLY and CDR2 FYNNEI. The CDR3 is 17 residues long. V gave up 4 bases and J gave up 1 base; unmatched junction bases: 4. The CDR3 DNA sequence: TGTGCCAGCAGTGGACTAGCGGGAGGTCTATCCTACAATGAGCAGTTCTTC. Protein: CASSGLAGGLSYNEQFF.

In this sample, this clone turned up once. The chain employs TRBV4-2 and TRBJ2-5; 10 nucleotides line up with TRBD2. Germline CDR1 is LGHNA and CDR2 is YNFKEQ. The CDR3 length is 16 residues. V lost 1 base, J lost 4 bases, and 6 bases stayed unmatched. The chain's CDR3 is CASSQGSGGAVETQYF. CDR3 DNA: TGTGCCAGCAGCCAAGGAAGCGGGGGGGCGGTAGAGACCCAGTACTTC.

The genes are TRBV5-1 and TRBJ2-1; 7 bases match TRBD2. Per the germline V gene, CDR1 is SGHRS and CDR2 is YFSETQ. Trimming cost V 4 bases and J 8 bases; bases outside gene matches: 15. The CDR3 has 16 residues. The CDR3 region has the DNA TGCGCCAGCAGCATAGGCCCGGGCCCTCGGGGGGATGAGCAGTTCTTC. It codes for CASSIGPGPRGDEQFF.

The chain employs TRBV14 and TRBJ2-6, with TRBD1 matching 11 bases. With V trimmed by 4 bases and J by 12 bases, 8 bases remained unmatched. Germline assignment: CDR1 SGHDN and CDR2 FVKESK. CDR3 size: 15 residues. Here the CDR3 reads CASSLRTGGSGVLTF. In DNA, the CDR3 is TGTGCCAGCAGCCTCCGGACAGGGGGCTCCGGCGTCCTGACTTTC.

This clone was found a few times. The chain couples TRBV5-4 to TRBJ1-6; TRBD1 aligns across 7 bases. CDR3 length: 15 amino acids. J gave up 5 bases and V 3 bases, and 5 bases lay outside the gene matches. Germline CDR1 and CDR2: SGHNT and YYREEE (reference sequence). The CDR3 nucleotides read TGTGCCAGCAGCTCCCGAGACAGGGATAATTCACCCCTCCACTTT. Protein product: CASSSRDRDNSPLHF. Looking up the rest from reference TRBV5-4 and TRBJ1-6 gives the full variable domain: ETGVTQSPTHLIKTRGQQVTLRCSSQSGHNTVSWYQQALGQGPQFIFQYYREEENGRGNFPPRFSGLQFPNYSSELNVNALELDDSALYLCASSSRDRDNSPLHFGNGTRLTVT.

The gene calls are TRBV6-1 and TRBJ1-5, with 8 bases lining up with TRBD1. CDR1 is MNHNS and CDR2 is SASEGT in the germline V gene. V trimming: 5 bases; J trimming: 6 bases; junction bases outside the gene matches: 9. The CDR3 contains 15 residues. The CDR3 nucleotides read TGTGCCAGCAGTTCTCCAGGGGGCCGGGGTCAGCCCCAGCATTTT. Translated, it gives CASSSPGGRGQPQHF.

V usage is TRBV4-1 and J usage is TRBJ2-1; weak D call: TRBD2 (5 bases). V gave up 1 base and J gave up 4 bases, with 11 bases separating them. The CDR3 totals 15 residues. Germline CDR1 and CDR2: MGHRA and YSYEKL. The CDR3 region has the DNA TGCGCCAGCAGCCAAGGTGGCGGGCCATACAATGAGCAGTTCTTC. Protein product: CASSQGGGPYNEQFF.

The rearrangement links TRBV18 to TRBJ1-5; 8 bases align to TRBD1. The CDR3 spans 14 residues. Germline lookup yields CDR1 KGHSH and CDR2 LQKENI. With 5 bases clipped from V and 6 bases from J, the junction kept 6 bases outside the gene matches. CDR3 DNA sequence: TGTGCCAGCTCAACAGGGGGATTGAGTCAGCCCCAGCATTTT. Translating gives CASSTGGLSQPQHF.

The rearrangement joins TRBV30 to TRBJ2-4, with TRBD2 matching 14 bases. This CDR3 has 19 amino acids. Trimming cost V 0 bases and J 4 bases; bases outside gene matches: 11. Germline V CDR1 and CDR2: GTSNPN, SVGIG (reference sequence). As DNA, the CDR3 is TGTGCCTGGAGTGTTCACCGGACTAGCGGGAGGAGGGGTAAAAACATTCAGTACTTC. Translating gives CAWSVHRTSGRRGKNIQYF.

The genes are TRBV10-3 and TRBJ1-1, with TRBD1 identical over 7 bases. CDR3 length: 13 amino acids. V lost 2 bases, J lost 5 bases, and 2 bases stayed unmatched. Germline V gene sequence: CDR1 ENHRY, CDR2 SYGVKD. The CDR3 DNA follows: TGTGCCATCAGTGAGATGACAGGGACTGAAGCTTTCTTT. Its translation is CAISEMTGTEAFF.

This clone was seen a handful of times. The chain joins TRBV30 to TRBJ1-5, with unresolved D. Looked up from germline, CDR1 is GTSNPN and CDR2 is SVGIG (reference sequence). V was clipped by 2 bases and J by 4 bases, with 12 bases between them. The CDR3 spans 14 residues. The chain's CDR3 is CAWSQTDLNQPQHF. CDR3 nucleotides: TGTGCCTGGAGTCAGACTGACCTAAATCAGCCCCAGCATTTT.

The V call is TRBV5-1, the J call TRBJ2-5; no reliable D call. CDR3 length: 15 amino acids. Germline values: CDR1 SGHRS, CDR2 YFSETQ. V lost 0 bases and J lost 6, with 15 bases in between. For the CDR3, the DNA is TGCGCCAGCAGCTTGGCCCGGCTGTCTGACAAGACCCAGTACTTC. Protein sequence: CASSLARLSDKTQYF.

This rearrangement joins TRBV2 to TRBJ1-1, with TRBD1 as a possible D gene (6 bases). The germline V gene encodes CDR1 SNHLY and CDR2 FYNNEI. V lost 7 bases to trimming and J lost 7 bases, with 13 bases between them. There are 12 residues in the CDR3. CDR3 loop: CASTGAPDEAFF. DNA for the CDR3: TGTGCCAGCACAGGGGCACCGGATGAAGCTTTCTTT.

This sequence joins TRBV5-6 and TRBJ1-5; perhaps TRBD1 as D (6 bases). The CDR3 contains 13 residues. Germline CDR1 and CDR2: SGHDT and YYEEEE. Trimming took 5 bases from V and 4 from J, leaving 10 bases between them. The CDR3 DNA sequence: TGTGCCAGCAGTTCAACAGGGAATCAGCCCCAGCATTTT. Translating gives CASSSTGNQPQHF.

The V call is TRBV5-1, the J call TRBJ1-4; 8 bases agree with TRBD1. Germline V gives CDR1 SGHRS, CDR2 YFSETQ. The V and J ends lost 2 bases and 7 bases, in that order; junction bases with no gene match: 7. The CDR3 loop spans 15 amino acids. CDR3 sequence (DNA): TGCGCCAGCAGCTTAGAGCAGGGGGCAAGTGAAAAACTGTTTTTT. This codes for CASSLEQGASEKLFF. Complete variable domain (other parts from reference TRBV5-1 and TRBJ1-4): KAGVTQTPRYLIKTRGQQVTLSCSPISGHRSVSWYQQTPGQGLQFLFEYFSETQRNKGNFPGRFSGRQFSNSRSEMNVSTLELGDSALYLCASSLEQGASEKLFFGSGTQLSVL.

The V gene is TRBV10-2, the J gene TRBJ1-1; D call uncertain. V was trimmed by 3 bases and J by 6 bases, leaving 11 bases between them. CDR1 and CDR2 (germline): WSHSY, SAAADI. The CDR3 extends over 13 amino acids. In DNA form, the CDR3 reads TGCGCCAGCAGTGACATGAGGGTCTCTGAAGCTTTCTTT. This translates into CASSDMRVSEAFF.

This rearrangement joins TRBV25-1 to TRBJ1-6; 7 positions agree with TRBD1. The CDR3 covers 15 residues. Germline loops: CDR1 MGHDK, CDR2 SYGVNS. V gave up 8 bases and J gave up 7 bases; unmatched junction bases: 11. The CDR3 reads CASGPNRGGNSPLHF. CDR3 coding DNA: TGTGCCAGCGGTCCTAACAGGGGCGGAAATTCACCCCTCCACTTT. The full variable domain, rest sourced from reference TRBV25-1 and TRBJ1-6, is EADIYQTPRYLVIGTGKKITLECSQTMGHDKMYWYQQDPGMELHLIHYSYGVNSTEKGDLSSESTVSRIRTEHFPLTLESARPSHTSQYLCASGPNRGGNSPLHFGNGTRLTVT.

The genes are TRBV14 and TRBJ2-3; D possibly corresponds to TRBD1 (6 bases). Per germline, CDR1 SGHDN and CDR2 FVKESK. The CDR3 covers 16 residues. Trimming pared 0 bases from V and 0 bases from J, leaving 10 bases between. The CDR3 region is CASSQDTGFSTDTQYF. DNA for the CDR3: TGTGCCAGCAGCCAAGATACAGGGTTTAGCACAGATACGCAGTATTTT.

The chain joins TRBV11-1 to TRBJ1-1, with D possibly being TRBD1 (5 bases). This CDR3 region has 15 residues. The V gene's germline CDR1 is SGHAT and CDR2 FQDESV (reference sequence). Trimming took off 5 bases at V and 4 bases at J, with 17 bases between the two ends. CDR3 nucleotide sequence: TGTGCCAGCAGCAGCAGACAGTTGGGTTCCACTGAAGCTTTCTTT. Translated: CASSSRQLGSTEAFF.

This rearrangement joins TRBV7-9 to TRBJ2-2; 8 bases are shared with TRBD1. The CDR3 has 15 amino acids. CDR1 and CDR2 from the germline V gene are SEHNR and FQNEAQ (reference sequence). After removal of 5 bases from V and 5 bases from J, the junction contained 7 bases not matched to a gene. CDR3 loop: CASSPPGQETGELFF. CDR3 DNA: TGTGCCAGCAGCCCGCCGGGACAGGAGACCGGGGAGCTGTTTTTT.

V and J are TRBV13 and TRBJ2-1; 15 bases fit TRBD2. The V and J ends lost 2 bases and 5 bases, in that order; junction bases with no gene match: 4. The CDR3 length is 17 residues. Germline CDR1 is PRHDT and CDR2 is FYEKMQ (reference sequence). The CDR3 reads CASSLRTSGRADNEQFF. CDR3 nucleotide sequence: TGTGCCAGCAGCTTAAGGACTAGCGGGAGGGCCGACAATGAGCAGTTCTTC.

The genes are TRBV5-1 and TRBJ2-5; 12 bases line up with TRBD1. The V and J ends lost 3 bases and 1 base, in that order; junction bases with no gene match: 4. Germline CDR1 reads SGHRS; CDR2 reads YFSETQ. The CDR3 has 16 residues. This CDR3 is CASSSTGQGAQETQYF. The DNA for the CDR3 is TGCGCCAGCAGCTCGACGGGACAGGGGGCCCAAGAGACCCAGTACTTC.

This sequence joins TRBV2 and TRBJ2-1, with 9 nucleotides matching TRBD1. The trim removed 5 bases at V and 7 bases at J, leaving 6 bases unmatched. Germline CDR1 SNHLY, CDR2 FYNNEI. The CDR3 totals 14 residues. The DNA for the CDR3 is TGTGCCAGCAGTCCTGGACAGGGGAGGAATGAGCAGTTCTTC. Translated, it gives CASSPGQGRNEQFF.